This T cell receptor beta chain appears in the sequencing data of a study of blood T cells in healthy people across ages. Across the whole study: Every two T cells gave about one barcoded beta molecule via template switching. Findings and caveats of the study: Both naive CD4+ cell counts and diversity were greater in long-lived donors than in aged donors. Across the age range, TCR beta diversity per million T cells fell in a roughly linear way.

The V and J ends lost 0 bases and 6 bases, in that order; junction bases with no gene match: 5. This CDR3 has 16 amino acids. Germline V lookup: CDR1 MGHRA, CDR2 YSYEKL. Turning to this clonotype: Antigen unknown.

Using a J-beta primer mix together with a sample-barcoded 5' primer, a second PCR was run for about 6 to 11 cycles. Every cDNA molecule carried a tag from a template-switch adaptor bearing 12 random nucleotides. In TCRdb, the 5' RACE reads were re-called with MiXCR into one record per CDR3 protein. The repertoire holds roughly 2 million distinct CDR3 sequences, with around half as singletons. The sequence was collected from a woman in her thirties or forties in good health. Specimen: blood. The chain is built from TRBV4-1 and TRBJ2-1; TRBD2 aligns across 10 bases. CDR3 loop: CASSQEERGGINEQFF. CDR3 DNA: TGCGCCAGCAGCCAAGAAGAGCGGGGGGGCATCAATGAGCAGTTCTTC.